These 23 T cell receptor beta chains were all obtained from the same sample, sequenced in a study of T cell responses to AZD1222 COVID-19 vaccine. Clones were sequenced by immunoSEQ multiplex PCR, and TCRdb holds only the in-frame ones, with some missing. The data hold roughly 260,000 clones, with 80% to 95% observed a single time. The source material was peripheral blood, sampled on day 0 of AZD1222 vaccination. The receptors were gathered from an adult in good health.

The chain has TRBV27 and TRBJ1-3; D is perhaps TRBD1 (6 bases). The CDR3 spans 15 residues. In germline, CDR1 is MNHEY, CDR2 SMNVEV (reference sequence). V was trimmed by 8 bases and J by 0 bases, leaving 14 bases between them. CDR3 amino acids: CASRRQGSSGNTIYF. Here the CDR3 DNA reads TGTGCCAGCCGCCGGCAGGGGAGCTCTGGAAACACCATATATTTT.

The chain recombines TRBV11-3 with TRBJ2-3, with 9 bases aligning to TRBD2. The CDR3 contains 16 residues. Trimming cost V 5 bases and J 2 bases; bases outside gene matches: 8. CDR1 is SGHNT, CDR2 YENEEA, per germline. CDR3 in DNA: TGTGCCAGCAGCAAAACCGGGACTAGCTTCACAGATACGCAGTATTTT. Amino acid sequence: CASSKTGTSFTDTQYF.

CDR3 in amino acids: CASSLRTQGGEQFF. The CDR3 coding sequence is TGTGCCAGCAGCCTACGGACCCAGGGAGGTGAGCAGTTCTTC. The chain couples TRBV9 to TRBJ2-1; weak D call: TRBD2 (6 bases). The CDR3 contains 14 residues. Trimming stripped 4 bases from V and 9 bases from J, with 17 bases between. The germline V gene has CDR1 SGDLS and CDR2 YYNGEE.

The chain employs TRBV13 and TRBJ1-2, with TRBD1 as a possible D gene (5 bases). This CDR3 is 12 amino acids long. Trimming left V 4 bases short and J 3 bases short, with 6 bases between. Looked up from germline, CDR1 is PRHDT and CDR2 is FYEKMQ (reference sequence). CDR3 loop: CASSSGYYGYTF. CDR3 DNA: TGTGCCAGCAGCTCAGGGTACTATGGCTACACCTTC. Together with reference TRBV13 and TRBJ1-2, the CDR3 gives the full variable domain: AAGVIQSPRHLIKEKRETATLKCYPIPRHDTVYWYQQGPGQDPQFLISFYEKMQSDKGSIPDRFSAQQFSDYHSELNMSSLELGDSALYFCASSSGYYGYTFGSGTRLTVV.

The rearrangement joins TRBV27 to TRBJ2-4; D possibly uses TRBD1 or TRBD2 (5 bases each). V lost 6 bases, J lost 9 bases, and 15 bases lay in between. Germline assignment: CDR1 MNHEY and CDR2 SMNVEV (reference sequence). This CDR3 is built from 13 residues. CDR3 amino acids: CASSLGPEAIQYF. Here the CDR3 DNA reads TGTGCCAGCAGCCTGGGACCGGAGGCCATTCAGTACTTC.

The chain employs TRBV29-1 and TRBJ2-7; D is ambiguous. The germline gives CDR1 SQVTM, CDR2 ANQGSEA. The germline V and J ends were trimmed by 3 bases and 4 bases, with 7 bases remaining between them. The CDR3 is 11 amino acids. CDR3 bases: TGCAGCGTTGACGTAGAATACGAGCAGTACTTC. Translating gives CSVDVEYEQYF.

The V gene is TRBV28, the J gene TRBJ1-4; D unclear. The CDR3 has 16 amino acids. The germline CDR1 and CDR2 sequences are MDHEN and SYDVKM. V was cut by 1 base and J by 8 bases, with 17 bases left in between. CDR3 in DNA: TGTGCCAGCAGTTTATCTCCCCCGATCCTGGCAGAAAAACTGTTTTTT. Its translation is CASSLSPPILAEKLFF.

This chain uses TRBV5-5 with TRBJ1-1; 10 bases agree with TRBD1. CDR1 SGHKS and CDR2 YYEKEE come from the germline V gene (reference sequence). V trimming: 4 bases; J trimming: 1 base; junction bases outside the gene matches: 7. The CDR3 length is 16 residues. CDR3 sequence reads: CASSTTRTGGNTEAFF. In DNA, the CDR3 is TGTGCCAGCAGCACCACTCGGACAGGGGGGAACACTGAAGCTTTCTTT.

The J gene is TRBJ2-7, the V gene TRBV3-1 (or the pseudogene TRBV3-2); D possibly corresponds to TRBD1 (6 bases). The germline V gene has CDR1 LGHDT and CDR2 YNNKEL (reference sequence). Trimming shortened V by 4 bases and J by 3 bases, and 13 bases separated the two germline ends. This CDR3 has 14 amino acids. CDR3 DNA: TGTGCCAGCAGCCGGGCGGGCAGGGGCTACGAGCAGTACTTC. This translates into CASSRAGRGYEQYF.

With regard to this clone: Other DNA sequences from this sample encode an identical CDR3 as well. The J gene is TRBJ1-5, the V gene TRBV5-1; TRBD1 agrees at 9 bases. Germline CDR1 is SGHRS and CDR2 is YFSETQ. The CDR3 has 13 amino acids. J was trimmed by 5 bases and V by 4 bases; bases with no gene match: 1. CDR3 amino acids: CASSRDRDQPQHF. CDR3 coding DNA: TGCGCCAGCAGCAGGGACAGGGATCAGCCCCAGCATTTT.

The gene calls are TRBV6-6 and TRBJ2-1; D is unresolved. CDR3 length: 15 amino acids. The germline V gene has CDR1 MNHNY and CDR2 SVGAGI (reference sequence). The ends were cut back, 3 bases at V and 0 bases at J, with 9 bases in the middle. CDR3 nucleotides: TGTGCCAGCAGTTATGGGAAAAGCTCCTACAATGAGCAGTTCTTC. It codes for CASSYGKSSYNEQFF.

The DNA of the CDR3 is TGCGCCAGCAGCCAGTTCGGACAGGGCCGGGAAAAACTGTTTTTT. This encodes CASSQFGQGREKLFF. The V gene is TRBV4-1, the J gene TRBJ1-4; 8 bases fit TRBD1. Germline CDR1 reads MGHRA; CDR2 reads YSYEKL. The CDR3 covers 15 residues. V dropped 3 bases and J dropped 8; count of bases not matched to a gene: 8.

This chain's CDR3 is CASSQWDRGPEAFF. The DNA for the CDR3 is TGCGCCAGCAGCCAATGGGACAGGGGGCCTGAAGCTTTCTTT. This chain connects TRBV4-1 to TRBJ1-1; the match to TRBD1 covers 12 bases. This CDR3 contains 14 residues. Trimming cost V 2 bases and J 6 bases; bases outside gene matches: 1. The germline gives CDR1 MGHRA, CDR2 YSYEKL.

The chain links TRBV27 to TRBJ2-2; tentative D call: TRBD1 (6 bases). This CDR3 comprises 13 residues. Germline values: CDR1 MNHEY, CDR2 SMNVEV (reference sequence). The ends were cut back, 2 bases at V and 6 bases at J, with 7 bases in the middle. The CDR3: CASSLRGSGELFF. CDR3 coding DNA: TGTGCCAGCAGTTTAAGGGGGTCCGGGGAGCTGTTTTTT.

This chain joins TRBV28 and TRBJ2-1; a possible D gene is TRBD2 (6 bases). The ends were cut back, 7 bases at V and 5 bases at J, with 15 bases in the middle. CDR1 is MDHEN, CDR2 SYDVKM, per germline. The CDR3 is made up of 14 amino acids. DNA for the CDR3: TGTGCCAGCACCCCGGCGGGGTGGAACAATGAGCAGTTCTTC. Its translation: CASTPAGWNNEQFF.

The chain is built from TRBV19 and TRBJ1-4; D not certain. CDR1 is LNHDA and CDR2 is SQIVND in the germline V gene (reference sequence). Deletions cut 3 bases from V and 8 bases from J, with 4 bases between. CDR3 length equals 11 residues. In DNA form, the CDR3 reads TGTGCCAGTAGTATGGGCGAAAAACTGTTTTTT. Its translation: CASSMGEKLFF.

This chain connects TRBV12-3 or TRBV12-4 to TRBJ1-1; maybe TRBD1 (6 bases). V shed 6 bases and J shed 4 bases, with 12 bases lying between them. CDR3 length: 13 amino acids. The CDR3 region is CASSVDRTTEAFF. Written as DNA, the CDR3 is TGTGCCAGCAGCGTAGACAGGACCACTGAAGCTTTCTTT.

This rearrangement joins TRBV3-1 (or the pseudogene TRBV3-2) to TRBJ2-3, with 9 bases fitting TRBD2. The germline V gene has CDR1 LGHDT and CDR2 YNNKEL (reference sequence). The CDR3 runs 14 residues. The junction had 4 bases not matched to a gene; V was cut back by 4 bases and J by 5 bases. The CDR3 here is CASSPSGIGDTQYF. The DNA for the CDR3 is TGTGCCAGCAGCCCTAGCGGGATTGGAGATACGCAGTATTTT.

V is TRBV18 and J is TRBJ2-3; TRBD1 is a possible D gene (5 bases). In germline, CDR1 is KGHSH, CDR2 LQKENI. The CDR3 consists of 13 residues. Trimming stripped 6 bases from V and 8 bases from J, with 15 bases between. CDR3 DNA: TGTGCCAGCTCTCCGGACCCTCAGGGTACGCAGTATTTT. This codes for CASSPDPQGTQYF.

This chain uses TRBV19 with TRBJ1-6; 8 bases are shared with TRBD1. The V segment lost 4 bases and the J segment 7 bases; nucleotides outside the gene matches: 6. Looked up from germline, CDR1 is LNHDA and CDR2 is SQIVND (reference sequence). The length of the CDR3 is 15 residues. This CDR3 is CASSRGQGTNSPLHF. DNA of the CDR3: TGTGCCAGTAGTAGAGGACAGGGCACCAATTCACCCCTCCACTTT. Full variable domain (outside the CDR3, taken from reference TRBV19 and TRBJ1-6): DGGITQSPKYLFRKEGQNVTLSCEQNLNHDAMYWYRQDPGQGLRLIYYSQIVNDFQKGDIAEGYSVSREKKESFPLTVTSAQKNPTAFYLCASSRGQGTNSPLHFGNGTRLTVT.

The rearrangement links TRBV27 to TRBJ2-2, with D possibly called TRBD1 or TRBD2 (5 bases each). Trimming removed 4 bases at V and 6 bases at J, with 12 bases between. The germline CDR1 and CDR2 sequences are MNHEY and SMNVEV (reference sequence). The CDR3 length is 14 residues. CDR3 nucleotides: TGTGCCAGCAGTTGGGACCGGAAGGCCGGGGAGCTGTTTTTT. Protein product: CASSWDRKAGELFF.

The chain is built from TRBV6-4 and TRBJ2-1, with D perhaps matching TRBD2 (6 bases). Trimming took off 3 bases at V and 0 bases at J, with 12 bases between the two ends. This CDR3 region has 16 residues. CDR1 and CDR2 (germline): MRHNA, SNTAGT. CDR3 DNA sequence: TGTGCCAGCAGTGATTGGTTCGGGAGCTCCTACAATGAGCAGTTCTTC. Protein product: CASSDWFGSSYNEQFF.

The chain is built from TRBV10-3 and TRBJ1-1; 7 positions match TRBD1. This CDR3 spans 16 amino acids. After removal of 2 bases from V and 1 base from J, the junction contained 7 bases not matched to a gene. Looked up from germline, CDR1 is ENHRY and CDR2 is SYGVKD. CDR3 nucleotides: TGTGCCATCAGTGAGAGGAGGGGGACAGCGAACACTGAAGCTTTCTTT. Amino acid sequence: CAISERRGTANTEAFF.